The 7 T cell receptor beta chains presented below share a single source sample, sequenced in a study of CD8 T cells in Susac syndrome (dated by TCRdb to the late 2010s). Libraries were built with the immunoSEQ multiplex PCR assay. RNA was extracted using the RNeasy kit, and roughly 0.45 to 1 ug of the RNA was reverse transcribed with random hexamers. The public reads were reanalyzed by TCRdb: fastp trimming at Q25, MiXCR alignment, in-frame beta chains only. CDR3 protein duplicates are merged, each entry listing the most common genes and DNA. Counted in this sample were around 280,000 distinct CDR3 sequences; around 90% of them appeared once. The ten largest make up over 0.05% of the sample. The material sequenced was CD4+ T cells from PBMCs. These receptors all come from a human donor with multiple sclerosis.

V usage is TRBV2 and J usage is TRBJ2-5; 7 bases match TRBD1. The trim removed 2 bases at V and 4 bases at J, leaving 7 bases unmatched. CDR1 and CDR2 from the germline V gene are SNHLY and FYNNEI. The CDR3 covers 15 residues. DNA for the CDR3: TGTGCCAGCAGTGAAACCACAGGGGTTGGAGAGACCCAGTACTTC. This encodes CASSETTGVGETQYF.

The genes are TRBV7-9 and TRBJ1-3; a possible D gene is TRBD1 (5 bases). V lost 3 bases and J 0 bases, leaving 12 bases between the germline ends. The CDR3 covers 16 residues. Germline CDR1 reads SEHNR; CDR2 reads FQNEAQ (reference sequence). CDR3 amino acids: CASSLGRTNSGNTIYF. The CDR3, as DNA: TGTGCCAGCAGCTTGGGACGTACTAACTCTGGAAACACCATATATTTT.

The CDR3: CSARDHQRGNNEQFF. In DNA, the CDR3 is TGCAGTGCTAGAGATCACCAGCGGGGAAACAATGAGCAGTTCTTC. V and J are TRBV20-1 and TRBJ2-1, with 7 bases matching TRBD2. V was pared by 0 bases and J by 5 bases, with 7 bases of the junction left unmatched. The CDR3 has 15 residues. Germline CDR1 and CDR2: DFQATT and SNEGSKA (reference sequence).

The chain couples TRBV5-1 to TRBJ2-7; TRBD2 aligns across 8 bases. The germline V gene encodes CDR1 SGHRS and CDR2 YFSETQ. V dropped 1 base and J dropped 7; count of bases not matched to a gene: 7. The CDR3 loop spans 14 amino acids. CDR3 in DNA: TGCGCCAGCAGCTTGACGGGAGGGCCGCGAGAGCAGTACTTC. The encoded protein is CASSLTGGPREQYF.

This clonotype was detected once. The chain is built from TRBV3-1 and TRBJ1-1; no definite D call. V dropped 0 bases and J dropped 6 bases, with 5 bases sitting between them. Germline loops: CDR1 LGHDT, CDR2 YNNKEL (reference sequence). The CDR3 spans 12 residues. This CDR3 is CASSQDLSEAFF. In DNA form, the CDR3 reads TGTGCCAGCAGCCAAGACCTTTCTGAAGCTTTCTTT.

The rearrangement links TRBV5-4 to TRBJ2-3; D might be TRBD2 (6 bases). Per the germline V gene, CDR1 is SGHNT and CDR2 is YYREEE (reference sequence). V shed 3 bases and J shed 6 bases, with 17 bases lying between them. The CDR3 has 15 residues. The CDR3 sequence: CASSSRGLDGDTQYF. Written as DNA, the CDR3 is TGTGCCAGCAGCTCGCGGGGCCTTGACGGGGATACGCAGTATTTT.

About this clonotype: A read error may produce the germline difference seen at one junction end. V gene TRBV19 combines with J gene TRBJ1-3; D not resolved. Per the germline V gene, CDR1 is LNHDA and CDR2 is SQIVND (reference sequence). The CDR3 spans 14 residues. The CDR3 is CASSRASSENTIYF. The CDR3 DNA reads TGTGCCAGTAGTAGAGCGAGCTCTGAAAACACCATATATTTT.